The 23 T cell receptor beta chains below were found in one sample sequenced in a study of blood T cell repertoires in COVID-19. Libraries were prepared by immunoSEQ multiplex PCR; TCRdb keeps only in-frame clonotypes and omits some of them. This table has 200,000 to 250,000 clones, around 88% appearing once. The material sequenced was peripheral blood. These receptor sequences come from a woman between 25 and 40 years old with COVID-19, enrolled during active disease.

J is TRBJ1-1 and V is TRBV7-2, with D perhaps TRBD1 (6 bases). CDR3 size: 15 residues. V lost 5 bases, J lost 1 base, and 14 bases lay in between. Germline V gene data show CDR1 as SGHTA and CDR2 as FQGNSA. The CDR3 sequence is CASSPTRQANTEAFF. The CDR3, as DNA: TGTGCCAGCAGCCCAACTCGACAGGCGAACACTGAAGCTTTCTTT.

The chain employs TRBV28 and TRBJ2-7, with D possibly matching TRBD2 (6 bases). Germline CDR1 and CDR2: MDHEN and SYDVKM. V was pared by 5 bases and J by 5 bases, with 16 bases between. The CDR3 has 14 amino acids. CDR3 residues: CASSRSGGNDEQYF. CDR3 DNA sequence: TGTGCCAGCAGTCGAAGCGGAGGGAATGACGAGCAGTACTTC.

This chain uses TRBV5-8 with TRBJ1-2; D is unclear. Looked up from germline, CDR1 is SGHTS and CDR2 is YDEGEE. V lost 0 bases to trimming and J lost 2 bases, with 11 bases between them. This CDR3 is 15 amino acids long. DNA of the CDR3: TGTGCCAGCAGCTTGGACCCCCAGTTGAACTATGGCTACACCTTC. Amino acids: CASSLDPQLNYGYTF.

This sequence joins TRBV10-3 and TRBJ2-3; 7 nucleotides line up with TRBD1. Germline CDR1 and CDR2: ENHRY and SYGVKD. CDR3 size: 15 residues. The J segment lost 6 bases and the V segment lost 4 bases, leaving 10 bases of the junction unmatched. The CDR3 loop is CAISATGSSMDTQYF. Here the CDR3 DNA reads TGTGCCATCAGTGCGACAGGGTCATCCATGGATACGCAGTATTTT.

The chain is built from TRBV9 and TRBJ2-5; 8 bases align to TRBD2. Germline V gene lookup returns CDR1 SGDLS and CDR2 YYNGEE. This CDR3 has 15 amino acids. Trimming took 3 bases from V and 5 from J; bases not matched to a gene: 9. Here the CDR3 reads CASSGLGTREETQYF. In DNA, the CDR3 is TGTGCCAGCAGCGGACTTGGGACTAGGGAGGAGACCCAGTACTTC.

This clone was observed a single time. The chain has TRBV6-2 or TRBV6-3 and TRBJ2-2, with D possibly being TRBD2 (5 bases). From germline, CDR1 is MNHEY and CDR2 SVGEGT. Trimming shortened V by 6 bases and J by 3 bases, and 20 bases separated the two germline ends. The length of the CDR3 is 17 residues. In nucleotides, the CDR3 is TGTGCCAGCAGCTCCTACGACAAGGGAGATGACACCGGGGAGCTGTTTTTT. It specifies CASSSYDKGDDTGELFF.

Of note for this clone: The sample has other DNA sequences that encode this CDR3 too. This chain uses TRBV4-2 with TRBJ1-4; tentative D call: TRBD1 (6 bases). The CDR3 totals 16 residues. Germline assignment: CDR1 LGHNA and CDR2 YNFKEQ. V was trimmed by 2 bases and J by 4 bases, leaving 14 bases between them. The CDR3 DNA follows: TGTGCCAGCAGCCAAAGCCCAGGACAGAATAATGAAAAACTGTTTTTT. Protein: CASSQSPGQNNEKLFF.

The rearrangement links TRBV12-3 or TRBV12-4 to TRBJ1-1; D unresolved. V was pared by 5 bases and J by 8 bases, with 12 bases between. This CDR3 comprises 12 residues. This chain's CDR3 is CASSISVTEAFF. CDR3 nucleotide sequence: TGTGCCAGCAGTATCAGCGTAACGGAAGCTTTCTTT.

This clone appeared a single time. V gene TRBV6-5 combines with J gene TRBJ1-2; D is unresolved. CDR1 is MNHEY, CDR2 SVGAGI, per germline. The CDR3 contains 12 residues. V was pared by 8 bases and J by 2 bases, with 9 bases between. CDR3 sequence: CASARANYGYTF. The CDR3 coding sequence is TGTGCCAGCGCAAGAGCAAACTATGGCTACACCTTC.

The rearrangement links TRBV4-3 to TRBJ2-7; D might be TRBD1 (5 bases). The CDR3 contains 17 residues. Trimming took 0 bases from V and 3 from J, leaving 18 bases between them. CDR1 LGHNA and CDR2 YSLEER come from the germline V gene. The CDR3, as DNA: TGCGCCAGCAGCCAAGAGTTCGCCCGGCAGGGCGGCTACGAGCAGTACTTC. Translation gives CASSQEFARQGGYEQYF.

The J gene is TRBJ2-5, the V gene TRBV28; 8 bases align to TRBD2. Germline values: CDR1 MDHEN, CDR2 SYDVKM. The CDR3 is 15 residues long. Trimming cost V 5 bases and J 7 bases; bases outside gene matches: 12. The CDR3 spells CASSPPGLEFGTQYF. The CDR3 DNA follows: TGTGCCAGCAGTCCCCCGGGACTAGAGTTTGGGACCCAGTACTTC.

The rearrangement joins TRBV11-3 to TRBJ2-3; D perhaps matches TRBD2 (6 bases). V lost 2 bases, J lost 6 bases, and 12 bases lay in between. Looked up from germline, CDR1 is SGHNT and CDR2 is YENEEA. This CDR3 region has 14 residues. DNA of the CDR3: TGTGCCAGCAGCTTACTTATGACTAGGGATACGCAGTATTTT. This gives the protein CASSLLMTRDTQYF.

The chain uses TRBV15 and TRBJ2-5, with D possibly being TRBD1 (6 bases). V was pared by 1 base and J by 5 bases, with 20 bases between. The CDR3 extends over 17 amino acids. The germline V gene encodes CDR1 LNHNV and CDR2 YYDKDF (reference sequence). DNA of the CDR3: TGTGCCACCAGCAGAGGTCTTGGGGGCCTACGAGGTGAGACCCAGTACTTC. Translation gives CATSRGLGGLRGETQYF. Variable domain in full (rest from reference TRBV15 and TRBJ2-5): DAMVIQNPRYQVTQFGKPVTLSCSQTLNHNVMYWYQQKSSQAPKLLFHYYDKDFNNEADTPDNFQSRRPNTSFCFLDIRSPGLGDTAMYLCATSRGLGGLRGETQYFGPGTRLLVL.

The genes are TRBV6-5 and TRBJ2-1, with D tentatively TRBD2 (6 bases). CDR3 size: 15 residues. Trimming removed 0 bases at V and 8 bases at J, with 14 bases between. Germline values: CDR1 MNHEY, CDR2 SVGAGI. CDR3 sequence: CASSYSGGSRDEQFF. The CDR3 nucleotides are TGTGCCAGCAGTTACTCGGGGGGTTCGCGCGATGAGCAGTTCTTC.

V usage is TRBV6-6 and J usage is TRBJ2-3; 7 nucleotides agree with TRBD2. With 5 bases clipped from V and 0 bases from J, the junction kept 11 bases outside the gene matches. Germline V CDR1 and CDR2: MNHNY, SVGAGI (reference sequence). The CDR3 extends over 17 amino acids. CDR3 sequence reads: CASSRRIIAGSTDTQYF. For the CDR3, the DNA is TGTGCCAGCAGTCGACGTATAATAGCGGGTAGCACAGATACGCAGTATTTT.

V and J are TRBV5-4 and TRBJ1-6; D gene unclear. V lost 5 bases and J lost 16, with 13 bases in between. The CDR3 is 11 residues long. CDR1 and CDR2 (germline): SGHNT, YYREEE (reference sequence). CDR3 loop: CASSREGRLHF. CDR3 coding DNA: TGTGCCAGCAGTCGAGAAGGGAGACTCCACTTT. Full variable domain (remainder filled in from reference TRBV5-4 and TRBJ1-6): ETGVTQSPTHLIKTRGQQVTLRCSSQSGHNTVSWYQQALGQGPQFIFQYYREEENGRGNFPPRFSGLQFPNYSSELNVNALELDDSALYLCASSREGRLHFGNGTRLTVT.

As DNA, the CDR3 is TGTGCCAGCAGTCCCCTTGACAGCTACACTGAAGCTTTCTTT. It codes for CASSPLDSYTEAFF. The chain is built from TRBV27 and TRBJ1-1; D may be TRBD1 (5 bases). This CDR3 region has 14 residues. Looked up from germline, CDR1 is MNHEY and CDR2 is SMNVEV (reference sequence). V was pared by 5 bases and J by 3 bases, with 13 bases between.

The rearrangement joins TRBV7-8 to TRBJ2-5; maybe TRBD2 (6 bases). Trimming took 5 bases from V and 1 from J, leaving 14 bases between them. Germline CDR1 and CDR2: SGHVS and FQNEAQ. The CDR3 sequence is 15 residues long. The CDR3 sequence: CASSPHRLGQETQYF. The CDR3 DNA sequence: TGTGCCAGCAGCCCTCATCGACTAGGCCAAGAGACCCAGTACTTC. Variable domain in full (rest from reference TRBV7-8 and TRBJ2-5): GAGVSQSPRYKVAKRGQDVALRCDPISGHVSLFWYQQALGQGPEFLTYFQNEAQLDKSGLPSDRFFAERPEGSVSTLKIQRTQQEDSAVYLCASSPHRLGQETQYFGPGTRLLVL.

This clone was seen once. The genes are TRBV19 and TRBJ2-1; weak D call: TRBD2 (5 bases). The CDR3 runs 12 residues. V was shortened by 2 bases and J by 12 bases, with 11 bases between the two germline ends. Germline V gives CDR1 LNHDA, CDR2 SQIVND (reference sequence). CDR3 in DNA: TGTGCCAGTAGTATATATGGAGAGGGGCAGTTCTTC. Protein: CASSIYGEGQFF. The full variable domain, in which reference TRBV19 and TRBJ2-1 provide the parts outside the CDR3, is DGGITQSPKYLFRKEGQNVTLSCEQNLNHDAMYWYRQDPGQGLRLIYYSQIVNDFQKGDIAEGYSVSREKKESFPLTVTSAQKNPTAFYLCASSIYGEGQFFGPGTRLTVL.

V is TRBV9 and J is TRBJ2-1; 15 nucleotides match TRBD2. With V trimmed by 4 bases and J by 2 bases, 4 bases remained unmatched. CDR3 size: 17 residues. Per germline, CDR1 SGDLS and CDR2 YYNGEE. CDR3 amino acids: CASSTGLAGGPYNEQFF. Here the CDR3 DNA reads TGTGCCAGCAGCACGGGACTAGCGGGAGGCCCCTACAATGAGCAGTTCTTC.

The count of this clone is one. The chain recombines TRBV6-2 or TRBV6-3 with TRBJ1-1, with D perhaps TRBD1 (6 bases). The CDR3 contains 16 residues. Trimming cost V 2 bases and J 4 bases, with 17 bases left between them. CDR1 and CDR2 from the germline V gene are MNHEY and SVGEGT. CDR3 sequence reads: CASSYIPFWGPTEAFF. The CDR3 DNA follows: TGTGCCAGCAGTTACATACCGTTCTGGGGGCCCACTGAAGCTTTCTTT.

In this sample, this clone turned up once. The V gene is TRBV3-1 (or the pseudogene TRBV3-2), the J gene TRBJ1-2; 7 bases are shared with TRBD1. This CDR3 spans 21 amino acids. V gave up 0 bases and J gave up 0 bases; unmatched junction bases: 19. Looked up from germline, CDR1 is LGHDT and CDR2 is YNNKEL (reference sequence). The CDR3 DNA sequence: TGTGCCAGCAGCCAAGATCGCTACTTCCCCGGGACAGAAATTACTAACTATGGCTACACCTTC. This gives the protein CASSQDRYFPGTEITNYGYTF.

The chain has TRBV4-3 and TRBJ2-1; tentative D call: TRBD2 (6 bases). CDR1 LGHNA and CDR2 YSLEER come from the germline V gene. Trimming shortened V by 1 base and J by 3 bases, and 16 bases separated the two germline ends. This CDR3 contains 17 residues. The CDR3 region is CASSQVGGVGGYNEQFF. CDR3 DNA: TGCGCCAGCAGCCAAGTGGGTGGGGTGGGAGGCTACAATGAGCAGTTCTTC.